Below, 18 T cell receptor beta chains from the same sample are listed, as sequenced in a study of blood T cell repertoires in COVID-19. This table comes from immunoSEQ multiplex PCR, and its TCRdb copy is limited to in-frame clones, with some not included. This table has fewer than 150,000 clones, more than 70% appearing once. Sequencing was carried out using peripheral blood. The receptors derive from a human donor in a cohort sampled during active COVID-19.

J is TRBJ1-1 and V is TRBV28, with D unresolved. Per the germline V gene, CDR1 is MDHEN and CDR2 is SYDVKM. V lost 3 bases to trimming and J lost 9 bases, with 14 bases between them. CDR3 size: 13 residues. This CDR3 is CASSLQELTQAFF. The CDR3 DNA is TGTGCCAGCAGTTTGCAGGAACTCACCCAAGCTTTCTTT.

This rearrangement joins TRBV12-3 or TRBV12-4 to TRBJ1-4; D call uncertain. Trimming removed 6 bases at V and 8 bases at J, with 13 bases between. The CDR3 spans 13 residues. CDR3 amino acids: CASRGRVGEKLFF. The DNA of the CDR3 is TGTGCCAGCAGGGGTCGGGTCGGGGAAAAACTGTTTTTT.

This clone was counted between two and nine times. The V call is TRBV27, the J call TRBJ1-6; D remains ambiguous. Germline assignment: CDR1 MNHEY and CDR2 SMNVEV (reference sequence). The CDR3 has 14 residues. The V end lost 11 bases, the J end lost 2 bases, and 13 bases lay between the germline ends. The chain's CDR3 is CAVRGGAYNSPLHF. The CDR3 region has the DNA TGTGCCGTCCGCGGCGGGGCCTATAATTCACCCCTCCACTTT.

This rearrangement joins TRBV5-1 to TRBJ2-5; perhaps TRBD1 as D (5 bases). Germline CDR1 SGHRS, CDR2 YFSETQ. This CDR3 comprises 13 residues. V was clipped by 2 bases and J by 2 bases, with 7 bases between them. For the CDR3, the DNA is TGCGCCAGCAGCTTACAGGTTCAAGAGACCCAGTACTTC. As protein: CASSLQVQETQYF.

This clone has just a few counts. The chain combines TRBV18 with TRBJ2-7; TRBD2 agrees at 8 bases. The V and J ends lost 0 bases and 1 base, in that order; junction bases with no gene match: 5. CDR3 length: 16 amino acids. Germline V gene sequence: CDR1 KGHSH, CDR2 LQKENI. The CDR3 loop reads CASSPPGGGTSYEQYF. DNA for the CDR3: TGTGCCAGCTCACCACCTGGCGGGGGGACTTCCTACGAGCAGTACTTC. Full variable domain (outside the CDR3, taken from reference TRBV18 and TRBJ2-7): NAGVMQNPRHLVRRRGQEARLRCSPMKGHSHVYWYRQLPEEGLKFMVYLQKENIIDESGMPKERFSAEFPKEGPSILRIQQVVRGDSAAYFCASSPPGGGTSYEQYFGPGTRLTVT.

The DNA of the CDR3 is TGTGCCACCAGCAACCCCCAGGGGCCGATCGAGACCCAGTACTTC. Amino acids: CATSNPQGPIETQYF. The rearrangement uses TRBV15 and TRBJ2-5; maybe TRBD1 (6 bases). Germline V lookup: CDR1 LNHNV, CDR2 YYDKDF (reference sequence). Deletions cut 4 bases from V and 5 bases from J, with 17 bases between. This CDR3 is 15 amino acids long.

The CDR3 region is CAWSPRLLLATQYF. Written as DNA, the CDR3 is TGTGCCTGGAGTCCCCGTCTGTTGCTGGCGACCCAGTACTTC. The V and J genes are TRBV30 and TRBJ2-5; D is ambiguous. The CDR3 has 14 amino acids. Looked up from germline, CDR1 is GTSNPN and CDR2 is SVGIG (reference sequence). V was trimmed by 2 bases and J by 7 bases, leaving 17 bases between them.

This clone was seen a single time. The chain is built from TRBV29-1 and TRBJ1-1, with TRBD1 matching 7 bases. Trimming cost V 7 bases and J 4 bases; bases outside gene matches: 9. The V gene's germline CDR1 is SQVTM and CDR2 ANQGSEA. The CDR3 consists of 13 residues. The CDR3 loop reads CSANKGAFTEAFF. The CDR3 coding sequence is TGCAGCGCTAATAAGGGGGCTTTCACTGAAGCTTTCTTT. Full variable domain (outside the CDR3, taken from reference TRBV29-1 and TRBJ1-1): SAVISQKPSRDICQRGTSLTIQCQVDSQVTMMFWYRQQPGQSLTLIATANQGSEATYESGFVIDKFPISRPNLTFSTLTVSNMSPEDSSIYLCSANKGAFTEAFFGQGTRLTVV.

The genes are TRBV4-3 and TRBJ2-1; perhaps TRBD2 as D (6 bases). The CDR3 contains 15 residues. The germline V gene encodes CDR1 LGHNA and CDR2 YSLEER. The ends were cut back, 1 base at V and 5 bases at J, with 12 bases in the middle. The CDR3 loop is CASSQVDSGHNEQFF. CDR3 nucleotides: TGCGCCAGCAGCCAAGTCGATAGCGGCCACAATGAGCAGTTCTTC.

The rearrangement links TRBV25-1 to TRBJ2-5, with D hard to call. V was trimmed by 6 bases and J by 4 bases, leaving 18 bases between them. CDR1 and CDR2 from the germline V gene are MGHDK and SYGVNS. This CDR3 spans 15 amino acids. As DNA, the CDR3 is TGTGCCAGCAGAACACTGAACCGGAGAGGAGAGACCCAGTACTTC. Its translation: CASRTLNRRGETQYF.

The chain combines TRBV2 with TRBJ1-1; perhaps TRBD1 as D (5 bases). With 6 bases removed from V and 4 bases from J, the gap between germline ends came to 15 bases. This CDR3 comprises 14 residues. Germline V lookup: CDR1 SNHLY, CDR2 FYNNEI. CDR3 in DNA: TGTGCCAGCAGAGACCAGCCCGGGGGCACTGAAGCTTTCTTT. The encoded protein is CASRDQPGGTEAFF.

V is TRBV5-4 and J is TRBJ2-3, with 10 bases matching TRBD2. The CDR3 totals 16 residues. The germline V gene has CDR1 SGHNT and CDR2 YYREEE (reference sequence). Trimming at V came to 5 bases and at J to 1 base, leaving 7 bases not matched to a gene. The CDR3 loop is CASSSVAGGRTDTQYF. The CDR3 DNA follows: TGTGCCAGCAGTTCGGTAGCGGGGGGTCGCACAGATACGCAGTATTTT.

The J gene is TRBJ1-2, the V gene TRBV2; 8 nucleotides agree with TRBD1. From germline, CDR1 is SNHLY and CDR2 FYNNEI. CDR3 length: 12 residues. J lost 8 bases, V lost 3 bases, and 2 bases had no gene match. The CDR3 DNA reads TGTGCCAGCAGTGAGGACAGGGTCGGCTACACCTTC. Amino acid sequence: CASSEDRVGYTF.

The gene calls are TRBV7-8 and TRBJ2-1; 9 bases align to TRBD1. The CDR3 is made up of 19 amino acids. Germline loops: CDR1 SGHVS, CDR2 FQNEAQ. After removal of 5 bases from V and 2 bases from J, the junction contained 16 bases not matched to a gene. The CDR3 DNA sequence: TGTGCCAGCAGCCCCCAAATCTTACAGGGGGCAGTAACCTACAATGAGCAGTTCTTC. This encodes CASSPQILQGAVTYNEQFF.

This clone appeared a single time. V usage is TRBV7-8 and J usage is TRBJ2-3; 8 positions match TRBD2. V shed 5 bases and J 1 base; nucleotides not matched to a gene: 8. The CDR3 is 16 amino acids. Germline V gene data show CDR1 as SGHVS and CDR2 as FQNEAQ. The CDR3 protein is CASSPTGRGGTDTQYF. Written as DNA, the CDR3 is TGTGCCAGCAGCCCCACAGGGCGGGGGGGCACAGATACGCAGTATTTT.

The J gene is TRBJ1-5, the V gene TRBV2, with D perhaps TRBD1 (6 bases). The V and J ends lost 3 bases and 1 base respectively, with 10 bases between them. CDR3 length: 15 amino acids. CDR1 and CDR2 from the germline V gene are SNHLY and FYNNEI. The chain's CDR3 is CASSEGAASNQPQHF. As DNA, the CDR3 is TGTGCCAGCAGTGAGGGGGCAGCGAGCAATCAGCCCCAGCATTTT.

This chain links TRBV7-2 with TRBJ2-1; 7 nucleotides align to TRBD2. With V trimmed by 4 bases and J by 7 bases, 10 bases remained unmatched. Germline CDR1 is SGHTA and CDR2 is FQGNSA. CDR3 length: 15 amino acids. The CDR3 reads CASSSSTGTKNEQFF. In DNA, the CDR3 is TGTGCCAGCAGCTCATCCACCGGGACTAAAAATGAGCAGTTCTTC.

This clone was detected ten times or more. The chain is built from TRBV20-1 and TRBJ1-1; the D is unclear. The V end was cut by 4 bases, the J end by 0 bases, with 6 bases between. This CDR3 has 12 residues. Per the germline V gene, CDR1 is DFQATT and CDR2 is SNEGSKA (reference sequence). The CDR3, as DNA: TGCAGTGCTACTGACGTGAACACTGAAGCTTTCTTT. It encodes CSATDVNTEAFF.